This TCR beta chain was identified during a study of cytomegalovirus exposure and HLA in healthy donors. Looking at the study overall: The roughly 130 validation repertoires used the same platform as the 650 to 850 first-cohort repertoires, a later analysis reported.

Assay used: immunoSEQ multiplex PCR; TCRdb lists only in-frame clones, some missing. The table lists tens of thousands of clones, approximately 91% of them singletons. This CDR3 has 16 amino acids. Germline lookup yields CDR1 SNHLY and CDR2 FYNNEI. J gave up 4 bases and V 7 bases, and 13 bases lay outside the gene matches. The study's findings and limits: Among TCR sequences, most were rare, though some public TCRs appeared in many donors. Per published reports, the classifier diagnosed cytomegalovirus status with high specificity and sensitivity.

The validation cohort, a group of 130 or so subjects, included the donors and was separate from the approximately 660-subject first cohort. About this clone itself: Its specificity is not known. Different DNA sequences within this sample yield the same CDR3.

The sample was PBMCs. The rearrangement links TRBV2 to TRBJ2-7, with 10 nucleotides matching TRBD2. The sequence derives from a young man in good health and CMV-seronegative. The CDR3 DNA reads as TGTGCCAGCAAGTCAATGTTCCTAGCGGGGGTTTACGAGCAGTACTTC. This encodes CASKSMFLAGVYEQYF.